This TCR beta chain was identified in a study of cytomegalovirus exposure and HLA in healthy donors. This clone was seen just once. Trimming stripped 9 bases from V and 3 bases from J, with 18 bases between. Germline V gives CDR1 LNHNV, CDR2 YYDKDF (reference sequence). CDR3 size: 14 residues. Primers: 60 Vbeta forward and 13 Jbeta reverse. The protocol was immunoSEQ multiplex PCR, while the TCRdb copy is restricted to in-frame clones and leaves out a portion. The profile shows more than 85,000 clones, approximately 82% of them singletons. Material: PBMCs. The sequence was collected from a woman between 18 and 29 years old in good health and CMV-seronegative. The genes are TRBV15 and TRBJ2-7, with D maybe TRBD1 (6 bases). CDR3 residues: CATSADRNLYEQYF. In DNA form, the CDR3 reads TGTGCCACGTCGGCTGACAGGAACCTCTACGAGCAGTACTTC. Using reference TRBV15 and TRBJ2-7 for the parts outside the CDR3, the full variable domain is DAMVIQNPRYQVTQFGKPVTLSCSQTLNHNVMYWYQQKSSQAPKLLFHYYDKDFNNEADTPDNFQSRRPNTSFCFLDIRSPGLGDTAMYLCATSADRNLYEQYFGPGTRLTVT.